This T cell receptor beta chain originates from a study of shared clonotypes between healthy human individuals. A word on this clone: The antigen is unknown.

The CDR3 spans 15 residues. Trimming stripped 1 base from V and 7 bases from J, with 16 bases between. Germline CDR1 is MNHEY and CDR2 is SVGAGI. Whole-study results and caveats: Generation probabilities of non-shared clonotypes were lower (relative to those shared by all four donors).

The authors distributed each subset's genomic DNA evenly over several immunoSEQ plates. TCRdb's table, derived via immunoSEQ multiplex PCR, lists solely in-frame clones and lacks some. Here the sample spans about 1 million clones, around 76% being singletons. This rearrangement joins TRBV6-5 to TRBJ1-1; D might be TRBD1 (5 bases). Sequenced sample: memory CD4+ T cells sorted from blood. Noted subset: CD45RA-negative fraction. This sequence originates from a man aged 18 to 30 in good health. The CDR3 reads CASSYFGERGGEAFF. DNA of the CDR3: TGTGCCAGCAGTTACTTCGGGGAAAGGGGAGGTGAAGCTTTCTTT.